This TCR beta chain was obtained from a study of memory CD4+ T cells and cytomegalovirus serostatus. Study-level information: Donors were healthy Belgian adults, under ten CMV seropositive and about 24 seronegative. General study points: About 40% of the roughly 160 known CMV-associated TCRbeta sequences appeared in CD4+ memory.

This CDR3 has 12 amino acids. V was trimmed by 4 bases and J by 1 base, leaving 3 bases between them. In germline, CDR1 is MNHEY, CDR2 SMNVEV (reference sequence). Details on this clone: As yet, its antigen is unknown.

Libraries were prepared by immunoSEQ multiplex PCR; TCRdb keeps only in-frame clonotypes and omits some of them. Of about 75,000 clones in the sample, 75% to 85% were seen once. Single viable CD3+CD4+CD8-CD45RO+ cells were sorted as the memory CD4+ T cells. The material sequenced was memory CD4+ T cells from blood. The sequence came from an adult in good health and CMV-seropositive. The gene calls are TRBV27 and TRBJ2-3; unclear D gene. This chain's CDR3 is CASSWGTDTQYF. The CDR3 coding sequence is TGTGCCAGCAGTTGGGGCACAGATACGCAGTATTTT.